This paragraph covers one TCR beta chain sequence. The data stem from a study of blood T cell repertoires in COVID-19. Study as a whole: COVID-19 samples, acute and convalescent, were from the United States, Italy and Spain. T cells, B-cell-depleted T cells, or PBMCs provided the cDNA or gDNA that served as material.

Original processing notes: Reference gene primers were amplified, and this amplification served to estimate nucleated cell counts. The table came from immunoSEQ multiplex PCR; TCRdb's copy has only in-frame clones and leaves some out. V, J and clone size were drawn from that table, and D and trimming were deduced from the DNA. The repertoire holds about 130,000 clones, with approximately 81% as singletons. The CDR3 extends over 15 amino acids. V lost 7 bases, J lost 10 bases, and 12 bases stayed unmatched. CDR1 is SEHNR, CDR2 FQNEAQ, per germline (reference sequence). V usage is TRBV7-9 and J usage is TRBJ2-1; 11 bases map to TRBD2. This clonotype was obtained from a woman aged 25-40 years who had recovered from COVID-19. The sequenced sample consisted of peripheral blood. This chain's CDR3 is CASTATSGSHEEQFF. The CDR3, as DNA: TGTGCCAGCACCGCTACTAGCGGGAGTCATGAAGAGCAGTTCTTC. The full variable domain, with the rest looked up from reference TRBV7-9 and TRBJ2-1, is DTGVSQNPRHKITKRGQNVTFRCDPISEHNRLYWYRQTLGQGPEFLTYFQNEAQLEKSRLLSDRFSAERPKGSFSTLEIQRTEQGDSAMYLCASTATSGSHEEQFFGPGTRLTVL.